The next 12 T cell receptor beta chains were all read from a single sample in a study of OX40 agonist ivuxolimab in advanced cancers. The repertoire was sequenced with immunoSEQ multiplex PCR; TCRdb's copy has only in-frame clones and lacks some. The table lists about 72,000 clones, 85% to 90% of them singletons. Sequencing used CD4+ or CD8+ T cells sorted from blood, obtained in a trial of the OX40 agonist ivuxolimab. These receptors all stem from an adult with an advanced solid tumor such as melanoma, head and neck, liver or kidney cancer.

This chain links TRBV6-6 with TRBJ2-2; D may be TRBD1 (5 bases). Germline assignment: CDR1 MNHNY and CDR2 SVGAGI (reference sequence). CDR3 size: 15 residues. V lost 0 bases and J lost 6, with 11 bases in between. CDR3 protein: CASSYSHRKPGELFF. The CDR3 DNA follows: TGTGCCAGCAGTTACTCGCACAGGAAACCCGGGGAGCTGTTTTTT.

CDR3 coding DNA: TGTGCCAGCAGCCCAACAGGGTCTAGCGTAGAGGAGCAGTTCTTC. Its translation is CASSPTGSSVEEQFF. This chain joins TRBV9 and TRBJ2-1, with D perhaps matching TRBD1 or TRBD2 (6 bases each). V lost 4 bases and J 10 bases, leaving 21 bases between the germline ends. The germline V gene has CDR1 SGDLS and CDR2 YYNGEE. The CDR3 runs to 15 residues.

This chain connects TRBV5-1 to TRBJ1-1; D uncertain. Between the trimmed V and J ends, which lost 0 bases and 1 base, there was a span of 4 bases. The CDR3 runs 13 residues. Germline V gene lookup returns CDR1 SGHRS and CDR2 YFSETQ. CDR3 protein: CASSLGPNTEAFF. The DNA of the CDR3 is TGCGCCAGCAGCTTGGGGCCGAACACTGAAGCTTTCTTT.

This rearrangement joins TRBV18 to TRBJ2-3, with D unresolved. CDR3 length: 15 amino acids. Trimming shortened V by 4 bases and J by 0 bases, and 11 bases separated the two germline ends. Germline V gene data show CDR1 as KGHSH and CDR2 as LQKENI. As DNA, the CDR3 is TGTGCCAGCTCACGGACCGTATTGAGCACAGATACGCAGTATTTT. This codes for CASSRTVLSTDTQYF.

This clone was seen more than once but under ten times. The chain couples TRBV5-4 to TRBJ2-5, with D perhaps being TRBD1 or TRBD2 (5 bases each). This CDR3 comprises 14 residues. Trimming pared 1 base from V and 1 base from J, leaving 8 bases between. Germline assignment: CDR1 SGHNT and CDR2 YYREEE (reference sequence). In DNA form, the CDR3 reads TGTGCCAGCAGCTTGAGGGGACCCCAAGAGACCCAGTACTTC. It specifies CASSLRGPQETQYF.

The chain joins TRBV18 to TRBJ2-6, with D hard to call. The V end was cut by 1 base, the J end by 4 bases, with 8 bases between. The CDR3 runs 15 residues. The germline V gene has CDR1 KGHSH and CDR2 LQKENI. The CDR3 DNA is TGTGCCAGCTCACCACTGGGTGCCGGGGCCAACGTCCTGACTTTC. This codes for CASSPLGAGANVLTF. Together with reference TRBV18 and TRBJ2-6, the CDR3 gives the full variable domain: NAGVMQNPRHLVRRRGQEARLRCSPMKGHSHVYWYRQLPEEGLKFMVYLQKENIIDESGMPKERFSAEFPKEGPSILRIQQVVRGDSAAYFCASSPLGAGANVLTFGAGSRLTVL.

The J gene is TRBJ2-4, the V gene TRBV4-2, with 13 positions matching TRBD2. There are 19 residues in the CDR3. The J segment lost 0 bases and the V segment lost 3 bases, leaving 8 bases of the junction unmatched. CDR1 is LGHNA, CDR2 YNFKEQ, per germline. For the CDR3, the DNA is TGTGCCAGCAGCCAGCCGGGACTAGCGGGACCAAAAGCCAAAAACATTCAGTACTTC. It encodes CASSQPGLAGPKAKNIQYF.

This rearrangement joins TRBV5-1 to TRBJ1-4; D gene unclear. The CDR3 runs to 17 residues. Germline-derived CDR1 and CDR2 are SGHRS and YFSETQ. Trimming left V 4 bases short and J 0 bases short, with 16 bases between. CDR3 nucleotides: TGCGCCAGCAGCCTTCGGGGAAGAGGTGCAACTAATGAAAAACTGTTTTTT. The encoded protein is CASSLRGRGATNEKLFF.

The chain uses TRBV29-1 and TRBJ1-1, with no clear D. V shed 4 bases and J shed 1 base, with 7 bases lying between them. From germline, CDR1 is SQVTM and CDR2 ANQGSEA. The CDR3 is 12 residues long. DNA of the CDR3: TGCAGCGTTGTACTGGGGAACACTGAAGCTTTCTTT. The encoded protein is CSVVLGNTEAFF.

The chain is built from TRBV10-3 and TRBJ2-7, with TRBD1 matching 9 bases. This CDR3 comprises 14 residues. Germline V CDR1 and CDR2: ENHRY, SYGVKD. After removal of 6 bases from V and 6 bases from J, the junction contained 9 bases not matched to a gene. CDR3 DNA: TGTGCCATCAGATTAAGGGACAGGGACGGCGAGCAGTACTTC. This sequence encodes CAIRLRDRDGEQYF.

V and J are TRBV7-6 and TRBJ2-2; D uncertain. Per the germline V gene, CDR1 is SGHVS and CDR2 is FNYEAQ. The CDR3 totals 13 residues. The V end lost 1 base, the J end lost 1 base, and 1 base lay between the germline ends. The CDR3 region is CASSLGNTGELFF. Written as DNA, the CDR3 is TGTGCCAGCAGCTTAGGGAACACCGGGGAGCTGTTTTTT. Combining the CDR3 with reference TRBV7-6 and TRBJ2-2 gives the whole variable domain GAGVSQSPRYKVTKRGQDVALRCDPISGHVSLYWYRQALGQGPEFLTYFNYEAQQDKSGLPNDRFSAERPEGSISTLTIQRTEQRDSAMYRCASSLGNTGELFFGEGSRLTVL.

The CDR3 DNA is TGTGCCAGCAGCCTAGGGGTGTCACCCCTCCACTTT. It codes for CASSLGVSPLHF. The chain recombines TRBV14 with TRBJ1-6, with D perhaps matching TRBD1 (5 bases). The CDR3 is made up of 12 amino acids. Trimming pared 4 bases from V and 10 bases from J, leaving 8 bases between. CDR1 is SGHDN, CDR2 FVKESK, per germline.